Each of the 17 T cell receptor beta chains below was sequenced from the same sample in a study of Ad26.COV2.S vaccination and SARS-CoV-2 variants. The treatment is: about 20 received Ad26.COV2.S at low or high dose, single or two shots; 5 received placebo; per-sample allocation not given. Sampling was done on day 63 after the first vaccine or placebo injection. Measured with immunoSEQ multiplex PCR; TCRdb has only the in-frame clones, and not every one. The data show some 640,000 clones, more than 80% seen once. This material consisted of peripheral blood, taken in a trial of Ad26.COV2.S vaccine versus placebo. These receptors were collected from a person between 18 and 65 years old who received the Ad26.COV2.S COVID-19 vaccine or a placebo.

The rearrangement uses TRBV4-3 and TRBJ1-4; perhaps TRBD1 as D (5 bases). The CDR3 length is 16 residues. V was cut by 5 bases and J by 1 base, with 14 bases left in between. Looked up from germline, CDR1 is LGHNA and CDR2 is YSLEER. CDR3 amino acids: CASSKGNGGTNEKLFF. The CDR3 bases are TGCGCCAGCAGCAAAGGCAATGGGGGAACTAATGAAAAACTGTTTTTT.

The gene calls are TRBV7-2 and TRBJ1-1; 8 nucleotides agree with TRBD1. The V gene end was trimmed by 5 bases and the J gene end by 10 bases; junction bases not matched to a gene: 6. The CDR3 consists of 12 residues. The germline gives CDR1 SGHTA, CDR2 FQGNSA. The CDR3 DNA sequence: TGTGCCAGCAGCCCCAGGGGGCGGGGAGCTTTCTTT. It specifies CASSPRGRGAFF.

This chain joins TRBV10-3 and TRBJ2-3; D not certain. The CDR3 contains 13 residues. Germline V CDR1 and CDR2: ENHRY, SYGVKD. The V and J ends lost 7 bases and 1 base respectively, with 9 bases between them. The CDR3 here is CAITSPRTDTQYF. Written as DNA, the CDR3 is TGTGCCATCACGTCACCCCGCACAGATACGCAGTATTTT.

For this clone: The same CDR3 also results from other DNA sequences found in this sample. The chain is built from TRBV7-2 and TRBJ2-3; D gene unclear. Germline values: CDR1 SGHTA, CDR2 FQGNSA. The CDR3 has 15 amino acids. V lost 0 bases, J lost 0 bases, and 7 bases lay in between. The CDR3 here is CASSLAGTSTDTQYF. CDR3 DNA sequence: TGTGCCAGCAGCTTAGCGGGTACAAGCACAGATACGCAGTATTTT.

The V gene is TRBV5-6, the J gene TRBJ2-1, with D possibly being TRBD2 (6 bases). Trimming took 0 bases from V and 7 from J, leaving 23 bases between them. CDR3 length equals 18 residues. Germline values: CDR1 SGHDT, CDR2 YYEEEE. The CDR3 here is CASSLGGQLAGTVNEQFF. For the CDR3, the DNA is TGTGCCAGCAGCTTGGGCGGGCAACTAGCCGGGACGGTGAATGAGCAGTTCTTC. Based on the CDR3 plus reference TRBV5-6 and TRBJ2-1, the full variable domain is DAGVTQSPTHLIKTRGQQVTLRCSPKSGHDTVSWYQQALGQGPQFIFQYYEEEERQRGNFPDRFSGHQFPNYSSELNVNALLLGDSALYLCASSLGGQLAGTVNEQFFGPGTRLTVL.

The V gene is TRBV27, the J gene TRBJ1-5, with 9 bases that match TRBD1. Germline assignment: CDR1 MNHEY and CDR2 SMNVEV (reference sequence). With V trimmed by 5 bases and J by 7 bases, 6 bases remained unmatched. The CDR3 runs 14 residues. CDR3 region: CASSLQGAGQPQHF. The CDR3 DNA sequence: TGTGCCAGCAGTCTACAGGGGGCTGGACAGCCCCAGCATTTT.

This rearrangement joins TRBV5-4 to TRBJ1-5, with D maybe TRBD1 (5 bases). Trimming removed 0 bases from V and 1 base from J, with 8 bases in between. The V gene's germline CDR1 is SGHNT and CDR2 YYREEE (reference sequence). The CDR3 is 15 residues long. The CDR3 loop reads CASSLGEGSNQPQHF. The CDR3, as DNA: TGTGCCAGCAGCTTGGGGGAGGGGAGCAATCAGCCCCAGCATTTT. Looking up the rest from reference TRBV5-4 and TRBJ1-5 gives the full variable domain: ETGVTQSPTHLIKTRGQQVTLRCSSQSGHNTVSWYQQALGQGPQFIFQYYREEENGRGNFPPRFSGLQFPNYSSELNVNALELDDSALYLCASSLGEGSNQPQHFGDGTRLSIL.

The chain joins TRBV5-1 to TRBJ2-5; no definite D call. Trimming removed 4 bases from V and 2 bases from J, with 12 bases in between. The germline V gene encodes CDR1 SGHRS and CDR2 YFSETQ. This CDR3 spans 14 amino acids. The chain's CDR3 is CASSPRSLQETQYF. For the CDR3, the DNA is TGCGCCAGCAGCCCCAGGAGCCTTCAAGAGACCCAGTACTTC.

V and J are TRBV7-9 and TRBJ2-3; possible D gene TRBD1, 6 bases. V gave up 8 bases and J gave up 2 bases, with 11 bases separating them. This CDR3 region has 13 residues. Germline V gives CDR1 SEHNR, CDR2 FQNEAQ (reference sequence). In DNA, the CDR3 is TGTGCCAGCTTGGGGGCTAACACAGATACGCAGTATTTT. Amino acids: CASLGANTDTQYF.

This chain links TRBV19 with TRBJ2-1, with 10 positions matching TRBD1. The junction had 2 bases not matched to a gene; V was cut back by 6 bases and J by 6 bases. The CDR3 is made up of 13 amino acids. Germline CDR1 LNHDA, CDR2 SQIVND (reference sequence). CDR3 sequence (DNA): TGTGCCAGTAGGGACAGGGGGGTCAATGAGCAGTTCTTC. Its protein product is CASRDRGVNEQFF.

The V and J genes are TRBV27 and TRBJ2-1; perhaps TRBD2 as D (5 bases). Germline CDR1 MNHEY, CDR2 SMNVEV (reference sequence). The ends were cut back, 2 bases at V and 4 bases at J, with 21 bases in the middle. This CDR3 region has 18 residues. DNA of the CDR3: TGTGCCAGCAGTTTAATGTATCTAGCCCAATATATATACAATGAGCAGTTCTTC. Amino acid sequence: CASSLMYLAQYIYNEQFF.

The genes are TRBV18 and TRBJ2-5; D is undetermined. Germline CDR1 is KGHSH and CDR2 is LQKENI. This CDR3 is 14 amino acids long. V was clipped by 3 bases and J by 5 bases, with 13 bases between them. CDR3 region: CASSPTPQGETQYF. CDR3 in DNA: TGTGCCAGCTCACCTACCCCACAAGGGGAGACCCAGTACTTC.

The rearrangement uses TRBV30 and TRBJ2-3; D uncertain. The V gene's germline CDR1 is GTSNPN and CDR2 SVGIG (reference sequence). The CDR3 has 14 residues. Trimming pared 0 bases from V and 2 bases from J, leaving 9 bases between. The CDR3 bases are TGTGCCTGGAGTGTAGTGGCAGCCACAGATACGCAGTATTTT. Residues: CAWSVVAATDTQYF.

The CDR3 nucleotides read TGTGCCAGCAAGATCGGTCCGGGACAGGGAAGACGTGAGCAGTTCTTC. The encoded protein is CASKIGPGQGRREQFF. The chain carries TRBV2 and TRBJ2-1; 9 bases align to TRBD1. Germline V lookup: CDR1 SNHLY, CDR2 FYNNEI. Losses at the gene ends were 7 bases for V and 9 bases for J; bases not matched to a gene: 16. CDR3 size: 16 residues.

This rearrangement joins TRBV7-3 to TRBJ2-3; possibly TRBD1 or TRBD2 for D (6 bases each). Per germline, CDR1 SGHTA and CDR2 FQGTGA. V lost 4 bases, J lost 3 bases, and 17 bases lay in between. This CDR3 region has 16 residues. CDR3 sequence (DNA): TGTGCCAGCAGCTCTCGTTCGGGGGCGGGAACAGATACGCAGTATTTT. The encoded protein is CASSSRSGAGTDTQYF.

The chain employs TRBV29-1 and TRBJ2-7, with 8 bases matching TRBD1. The CDR3 consists of 17 residues. V was clipped by 7 bases and J by 0 bases; unmatched bases: 17. CDR1 and CDR2 from the germline V gene are SQVTM and ANQGSEA. CDR3 sequence: CSGLWAGGHLSSYEQYF. The CDR3 nucleotides are TGCAGCGGCCTGTGGGCAGGGGGCCACCTTAGCTCCTACGAGCAGTACTTC.

CDR3 loop: CASSQGLAGTGELFF. The CDR3 region has the DNA TGTGCCAGCAGCCAAGGACTAGCGGGCACCGGGGAGCTGTTTTTT. J is TRBJ2-2 and V is TRBV7-9, with 11 bases that match TRBD2. The CDR3 loop spans 15 amino acids. The germline V gene encodes CDR1 SEHNR and CDR2 FQNEAQ (reference sequence). V was pared by 5 bases and J by 4 bases, with 3 bases of the junction left unmatched. The entire variable domain, with the rest obtained from reference TRBV7-9 and TRBJ2-2, is as follows: DTGVSQNPRHKITKRGQNVTFRCDPISEHNRLYWYRQTLGQGPEFLTYFQNEAQLEKSRLLSDRFSAERPKGSFSTLEIQRTEQGDSAMYLCASSQGLAGTGELFFGEGSRLTVL.